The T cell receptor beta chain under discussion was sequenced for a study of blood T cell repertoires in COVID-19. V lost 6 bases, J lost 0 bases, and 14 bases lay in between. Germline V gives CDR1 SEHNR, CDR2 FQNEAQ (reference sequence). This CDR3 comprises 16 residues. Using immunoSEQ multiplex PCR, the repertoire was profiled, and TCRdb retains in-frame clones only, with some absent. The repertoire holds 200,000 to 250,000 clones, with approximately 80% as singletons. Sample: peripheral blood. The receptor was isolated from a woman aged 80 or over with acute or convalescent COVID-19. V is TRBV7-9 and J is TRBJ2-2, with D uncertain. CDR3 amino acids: CASRRGNVANTGELFF. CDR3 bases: TGTGCCAGCAGACGAGGAAACGTCGCGAACACCGGGGAGCTGTTTTTT. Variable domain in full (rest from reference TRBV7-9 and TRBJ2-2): DTGVSQNPRHKITKRGQNVTFRCDPISEHNRLYWYRQTLGQGPEFLTYFQNEAQLEKSRLLSDRFSAERPKGSFSTLEIQRTEQGDSAMYLCASRRGNVANTGELFFGEGSRLTVL.